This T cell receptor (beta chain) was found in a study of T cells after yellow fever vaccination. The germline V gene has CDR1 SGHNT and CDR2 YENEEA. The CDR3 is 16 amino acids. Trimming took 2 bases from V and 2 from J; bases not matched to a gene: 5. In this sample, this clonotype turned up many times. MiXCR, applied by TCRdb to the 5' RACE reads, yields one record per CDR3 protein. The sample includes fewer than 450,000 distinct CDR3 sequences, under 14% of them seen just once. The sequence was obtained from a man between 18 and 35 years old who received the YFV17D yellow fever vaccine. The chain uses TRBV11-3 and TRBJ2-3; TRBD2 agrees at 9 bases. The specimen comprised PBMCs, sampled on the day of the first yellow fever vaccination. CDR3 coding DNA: TGTGCCAGCAGCTTAAGGGCGGGGGGGCTCACAGATACGCAGTATTTT. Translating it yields CASSLRAGGLTDTQYF.